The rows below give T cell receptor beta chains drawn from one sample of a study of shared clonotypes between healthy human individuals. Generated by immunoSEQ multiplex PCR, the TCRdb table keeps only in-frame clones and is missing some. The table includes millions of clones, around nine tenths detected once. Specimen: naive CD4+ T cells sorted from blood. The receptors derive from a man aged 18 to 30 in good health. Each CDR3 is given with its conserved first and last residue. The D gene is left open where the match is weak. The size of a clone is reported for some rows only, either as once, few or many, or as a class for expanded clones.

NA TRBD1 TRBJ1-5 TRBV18 TGTGCCAGCTCACCCGGGACAGGGGGCAGTCAGCCCCAGCATTTT CASSPGTGGSQPQHF
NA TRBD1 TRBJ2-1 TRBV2 TGTGCCAGCAACCTGGGACAGGGAGATTACAATGAGCAGTTCTTC CASNLGQGDYNEQFF
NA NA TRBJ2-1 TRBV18 TGTGCCAGCTCACTAGGGGTGAGTGAGCAGTTCTTC CASSLGVSEQFF
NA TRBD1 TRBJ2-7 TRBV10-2 TGCGCCAGCAGGCCTACCTGGGACAGGGTCTCCTCCTACGAGCAGTACTTC CASRPTWDRVSSYEQYF
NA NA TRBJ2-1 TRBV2 TGTGCCAGCAGTGTAACCGGGACCCTAAAAAACAATGAGCAGTTCTTC CASSVTGTLKNNEQFF
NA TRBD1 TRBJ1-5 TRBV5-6 TGTGCCAGCAGCGTATCGGGACAGGGGGCTGGAGTCCGGCCCCAGCATTTT CASSVSGQGAGVRPQHF
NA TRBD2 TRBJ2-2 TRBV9 TGTGCCAGCAGCGTTGCAGCGGGAGCGAACACCGGGGAGCTGTTTTTT CASSVAAGANTGELFF
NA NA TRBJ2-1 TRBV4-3 TGCGCCAGCAGCCAAGATCTGGGCCGAGTGGATGAGCAGTTCTTC CASSQDLGRVDEQFF
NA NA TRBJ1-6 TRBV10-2 TGCGCCAGCAGTGATAGGGGGATGAATAATTCACCCCTCCACTTT CASSDRGMNNSPLHF
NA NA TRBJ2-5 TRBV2 TGTGCCAGCAGTGATCAGGGTGTAGAGACCCAGTACTTC CASSDQGVETQYF
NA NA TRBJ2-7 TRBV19 TGTGCCAGTAGTATTTCGGTAAGCTCCTACGAGCAGTACTTC CASSISVSSYEQYF
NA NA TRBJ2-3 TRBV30 TGTGCCTGGAGTGTGAGGGATACGCAGTATTTT CAWSVRDTQYF
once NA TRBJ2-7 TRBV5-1 TGCGCCAGCAGCCCAAGGGACACCCCCTACGAGCAGTACTTC CASSPRDTPYEQYF
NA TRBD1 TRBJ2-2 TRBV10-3 TGTGCCATCAGTGTAAGGACAGGAGCGAACACCGGGGAGCTGTTTTTT CAISVRTGANTGELFF
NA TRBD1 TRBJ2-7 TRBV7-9 TGTGCCAGCAGCCTGGGACAGGGGACCTACGAGCAGTACTTC CASSLGQGTYEQYF